What follows is one TCR beta chain and its context. Antigen unknown. Trimming took 5 bases from V and 3 from J; bases not matched to a gene: 4. This CDR3 comprises 14 residues. Germline values: CDR1 SGHTA, CDR2 FQGNSA. This entry is derived from a study of T cell responses to AZD1222 COVID-19 vaccine. Notes on the study in general: Nearly half of spike-specific TCRs reportedly target unmutated variant regions. The donors showed a predominance of white British ancestry and of females, with possible underestimation of clonal diversity.

Method: immunoSEQ multiplex PCR; TCRdb's copy keeps in-frame clones and lacks some. Among some 150,000 clones listed, roughly 88% were seen once. This TCR was sampled from an adult who received the MenACWY meningococcal vaccine as a control. The sample here was peripheral blood, taken 28 days after the second dose of the MenACWY control vaccine. The chain employs TRBV7-2 and TRBJ2-7; 10 bases are shared with TRBD2. CDR3 nucleotides: TGTGCCAGCAGCCCCCGGACTAGCGGCTACGAGCAGTACTTC. This encodes CASSPRTSGYEQYF.